The next 16 T cell receptor beta chains were all read from a single sample in a study of beta chain features in type 1 diabetes (dated by TCRdb to the late 2010s). Their antigens are not known. The library was produced with the immunoSEQ multiplex PCR assay. The entire amount of isolated RNA was reverse transcribed using the High Capacity cDNA Reverse Transcription Kit, so the sequenced TCRB transcripts were expressed ones. TCRdb limited this immuneACCESS table to in-frame rearrangements with V and J called. A share of clones is missing; checked studies link under half to unresolved V genes, and the rest is unexplained. The sample table lists some 330,000 clones, 10% to 15% of them with a count of one. The leading ten clones occupy about 0.01% of the sample. General conclusions and limits of the study: Type 1 diabetes patients showed a moderate but significant shortening of TCRB CDR3 length in all four CD4+ subsets.

Sample: naive CD4+ T cells from blood. Taken with the paper, the label for cell subset or site translates to: true naive CD4+ T cells. The receptors shown here come from a woman aged 18-29 years with type 1 diabetes.

The chain combines TRBV7-8 with TRBJ1-5, with a tentative D call TRBD1 (6 bases). There are 13 residues in the CDR3. CDR1 is SGHVS, CDR2 FQNEAQ, per germline. V was pared by 5 bases and J by 5 bases, with 10 bases between. As DNA, the CDR3 is TGTGCCAGCAGCAGGGGGGGGTATCAGCCCCAGCATTTT. Protein sequence: CASSRGGYQPQHF.

This clone was seen a few times. The rearrangement uses TRBV5-1 and TRBJ2-7; tentatively, D is TRBD1 (6 bases). Trimming removed 0 bases from V and 2 bases from J, with 12 bases in between. This CDR3 spans 15 amino acids. Germline loops: CDR1 SGHRS, CDR2 YFSETQ. The CDR3, as DNA: TGCGCCAGCAGCTTGGCCGGACAGAACACCTACGAGCAGTACTTC. Its protein is CASSLAGQNTYEQYF.

In its sample, this clone was seen a few times. The chain has TRBV19 and TRBJ2-2, with no clear D. The CDR3 runs 15 residues. The V gene's germline CDR1 is LNHDA and CDR2 SQIVND (reference sequence). V was pared by 1 base and J by 7 bases, with 13 bases between. The CDR3 reads CASSIAGKSVGELFF. The CDR3 nucleotides read TGTGCCAGTAGTATAGCCGGAAAAAGCGTCGGGGAGCTGTTTTTT.

The chain carries TRBV6-5 and TRBJ2-3; 10 bases map to TRBD1. Germline loops: CDR1 MNHEY, CDR2 SVGAGI. The J segment lost 10 bases and the V segment lost 11 bases, leaving 3 bases of the junction unmatched. CDR3 length: 10 amino acids. The CDR3 DNA follows: TGTGCCGCCGGGACAGGGGCGCAGTATTTT. Translated: CAAGTGAQYF.

This clone has more than one count but fewer than ten. The chain uses TRBV7-2 and TRBJ2-5; D might be TRBD2 (6 bases). V lost 4 bases and J 9 bases, leaving 15 bases between the germline ends. The CDR3 covers 13 residues. CDR1 and CDR2 (germline): SGHTA, FQGNSA. This CDR3 reads CASSSGEATAQYF. The CDR3 region has the DNA TGTGCCAGCAGCTCGGGGGAGGCCACGGCCCAGTACTTC.

This clone was counted between two and nine times. V gene TRBV30 combines with J gene TRBJ2-3, with a possible D match to TRBD2 (6 bases). V lost 2 bases and J 5 bases, leaving 14 bases between the germline ends. The CDR3 extends over 14 amino acids. Germline V CDR1 and CDR2: GTSNPN, SVGIG (reference sequence). CDR3 in amino acids: CAWSLWGRRDTQYF. The CDR3 DNA follows: TGTGCCTGGAGTCTATGGGGGAGGAGAGATACGCAGTATTTT.

This clone appeared a few times. DNA of the CDR3: TGTGCCAGCAGGGCAGGGGTCTACAATGAGCAGTTCTTC. Translating gives CASRAGVYNEQFF. The V and J genes are TRBV2 and TRBJ2-1; weak D call: TRBD1 (6 bases). The V gene lost 6 bases and the J gene lost 3 bases, with 9 bases spanning the gap. This CDR3 spans 13 amino acids. The V gene's germline CDR1 is SNHLY and CDR2 FYNNEI.

V is TRBV11-2 and J is TRBJ1-2; D unresolved. Trimming removed 1 base at V and 0 bases at J, with 12 bases between. CDR3 length: 16 amino acids. Per the germline V gene, CDR1 is SGHAT and CDR2 is FQNNGV. The CDR3 DNA reads TGTGCCAGCAGCTTAGTCGGCAGGTTGCCTAACTATGGCTACACCTTC. Translated: CASSLVGRLPNYGYTF.

This rearrangement joins TRBV7-2 to TRBJ2-1; 8 nucleotides agree with TRBD2. The CDR3 contains 15 residues. Trimming cost V 1 base and J 5 bases; bases outside gene matches: 4. The germline gives CDR1 SGHTA, CDR2 FQGNSA. The CDR3 loop is CASSLGGGSNNEQFF. DNA of the CDR3: TGTGCCAGCAGCTTAGGCGGGGGGTCTAACAATGAGCAGTTCTTC. Filled out from reference TRBV7-2 and TRBJ2-1, the complete variable domain reads GAGVSQSPSNKVTEKGKDVELRCDPISGHTALYWYRQSLGQGLEFLIYFQGNSAPDKSGLPSDRFSAERTGGSVSTLTIQRTQQEDSAVYLCASSLGGGSNNEQFFGPGTRLTVL.

Only a few counts were recorded for this clone. The chain couples TRBV13 to TRBJ1-6; D gene ambiguous. The CDR3 consists of 15 residues. Germline CDR1 is PRHDT and CDR2 is FYEKMQ (reference sequence). V was trimmed by 0 bases and J by 10 bases, leaving 13 bases between them. This chain's CDR3 is CASSLGLPSRSPLHF. Written as DNA, the CDR3 is TGTGCCAGCAGCTTAGGCCTGCCCAGTCGCTCACCCCTCCACTTT.

This clone was found a few times. V gene TRBV7-9 combines with J gene TRBJ2-3, with 11 bases that match TRBD2. J gave up 0 bases and V 3 bases, and 5 bases lay outside the gene matches. The CDR3 has 17 residues. The germline V gene encodes CDR1 SEHNR and CDR2 FQNEAQ (reference sequence). The CDR3 nucleotides read TGTGCCAGCAGCTTTAGACTAGCGGGGAGAAGCACAGATACGCAGTATTTT. This encodes CASSFRLAGRSTDTQYF.

The chain is built from TRBV5-6 and TRBJ2-4, with TRBD1 matching over 8 bases. This CDR3 region has 14 residues. The V and J ends lost 0 bases and 9 bases, in that order; junction bases with no gene match: 5. Germline values: CDR1 SGHDT, CDR2 YYEEEE. The CDR3: CASSLGTGIRIQYF. DNA for the CDR3: TGTGCCAGCAGCTTGGGGACAGGGATACGCATTCAGTACTTC.

This sequence joins TRBV18 and TRBJ1-1; D remains ambiguous. The V end lost 4 bases, the J end lost 6 bases, and 12 bases lay between the germline ends. Germline V lookup: CDR1 KGHSH, CDR2 LQKENI. This CDR3 is built from 13 residues. In nucleotides, the CDR3 is TGTGCCAGCTCACGGTCCACCGGGGCTGAAGCTTTCTTT. As protein: CASSRSTGAEAFF.

This clone was observed a few times. The genes are TRBV28 and TRBJ2-1, with TRBD2 matching 14 bases. Trimming removed 2 bases from V and 8 bases from J; junction bases left unmatched: 5. The germline CDR1 and CDR2 sequences are MDHEN and SYDVKM. CDR3 length: 16 amino acids. DNA for the CDR3: TGTGCCAGCAGTTTAACCGGGACTAGCGGGAGTTATGAGCAGTTCTTC. Its translation is CASSLTGTSGSYEQFF.

This clone was seen more than once but under ten times. The V and J genes are TRBV27 and TRBJ2-7; D call uncertain. The V gene lost 5 bases and the J gene lost 2 bases, with 4 bases spanning the gap. The CDR3 totals 11 residues. Germline V gene sequence: CDR1 MNHEY, CDR2 SMNVEV (reference sequence). The CDR3 DNA follows: TGTGCCAGCAGTAATACCTACGAGCAGTACTTC. Protein product: CASSNTYEQYF.

In its sample, this clone was seen a few times. The V and J genes are TRBV18 and TRBJ1-2; D might be TRBD1 (5 bases). Trimming stripped 6 bases from V and 4 bases from J, with 21 bases between. Germline values: CDR1 KGHSH, CDR2 LQKENI. The CDR3 has 16 residues. The CDR3 here is CASSQARTPGGYGYTF. The CDR3 bases are TGTGCCAGCTCGCAAGCCAGGACCCCCGGGGGCTATGGCTACACCTTC.